This T cell receptor beta chain was documented in a study of blood T cell repertoires in COVID-19 (dated by TCRdb to the early 2020s). Study-level background: Samples covering the acute and convalescent phases of COVID-19 were provided by collaborators in the United States, Italy and Spain. The prospective study material was composed of cDNA or gDNA derived from T cells, B-cell-depleted T cells, or PBMCs. Deeply sampled blood TCRbeta repertoires from subjects exposed to, actively infected with, or recovered from COVID-19 were included in the dataset. The repertoires were released in a freely available public database intended as a resource for research on the immune response to SARS-CoV-2. The samples were drawn from two sources: the first 160 participants of the ongoing ImmuneRACE study, and over 950 subjects contributed by 6 global collaborators. Nearly every sample came with metadata listing a de-identified subject ID, COVID-19 status, age in years and sex. Where available, HLA class I and class II types were taken from metadata supplied by the sample provider and were not determined by assay-based typing. Overall study results and their limits: The quantity of clinical and demographic metadata differed by source and by participant and was supplied without curation.

The immunoSEQ Assay, a bias-controlled multiplex PCR, was used to amplify TCRbeta CDR3 regions from genomic DNA. From the authors' description of their analysis: Nucleated cell counts per sample were estimated from amplification of reference gene primers within the assay. Sequence reads were collapsed and filtered to measure the absolute abundance of every unique TCRbeta CDR3 rearrangement. For each sample, productive Simpson clonality was calculated as the square root of Simpson's diversity index over productive rearrangements. The immuneACCESS repertoire file appears here via TCRdb, limited to in-frame rearrangements. These files lack a portion of the clones; in checked studies, under half of the deficit traces to unresolved V genes, and the cause of the others is not known. The DNA was the basis for D and trimming; V, J and clone size are from that table. This sample is represented by 210,000 or so clones; roughly 80% of them were singletons. The ten largest make up about 10% of the sample.

Whole blood was collected in K2EDTA tubes by collaborating institutions according to the institutions' own protocols. For TCRbeta analysis, collaborators shipped samples as frozen whole blood, isolated PBMCs, or DNA extracted from either of those sample types. V lost 1 base and J lost 4 bases, and the count of bases not matched to a germline gene is 0. Its CDR3 holds 13 amino acids, cysteine through phenylalanine. Kept here is only the CDR3 DNA, which spans 39 bases and is read in frame from base 1. CDR1 SGHVS and CDR2 FNYEAQ were looked up in the germline V gene. Turning to this clone: Its antigen has not been determined. There are no base qualities to consult, and no much larger clone falls within one base.

The sequencing input was peripheral blood. In this chain, TRBV7-6 is recombined with TRBJ2-7; the junction holds 8 bases that match TRBD2. The TCR comes from a woman of 80 years or more with acute or convalescent COVID-19. The CDR3 protein is CASSLVAGYEQYF. The DNA sequence is given as TGTGCCAGCAGCTTAGTAGCGGGATACGAGCAGTACTTC.